Described below is a single T cell receptor (beta chain) sequence and its context. Produced via immunoSEQ multiplex PCR; TCRdb's table is partial and in-frame only. The sample contains 56,000 or so clones, around 91% of which appear only once. These data are taken from a study of T cell changes during pregnancy in multiple sclerosis. Trimming shortened V by 1 base and J by 5 bases, and 17 bases separated the two germline ends. The germline V gene has CDR1 LGHNA and CDR2 YNFKEQ. This CDR3 has 16 amino acids. The V and J genes are TRBV4-2 and TRBJ2-5; D gene unclear. This specimen was peripheral blood, taken after pregnancy. This TCR came from a female donor with multiple sclerosis, enrolled in a pregnancy study. DNA for the CDR3: TGTGCCAGCAGCCAAGTCCTTCCCGGCGGTGGGGAGACCCAGTACTTC. Translation gives CASSQVLPGGGETQYF.